This record looks at one TCR beta chain sequence and its context. Its specificity is not known. This entry belongs to a study of glioma-infiltrating T cells. Whole-study results and caveats: Very few CDR3 sequences were shared between tissue and blood. Tissue-blood divergence was below expectation in non-neoplastic patients, above in gliomas.

Using RNA template, CDR3s of TCR alpha and beta were amplified with iRepertoire arm-PCR. Input was roughly 85-450 ng of tissue mRNA or PBMC total RNA. TCRdb used MiXCR to reprocess the multiplex PCR reads, holding one entry per CDR3 protein. Of under 3,000 distinct CDR3 sequences listed, around 70% are singletons. The sequenced material came from glioma tissue, nonneoplastic brain tissue, or PBMCs (not recorded which). This sequence was found in a human donor with low-grade glioma or glioblastoma, undergoing nonglioma brain surgery, or in good health (not recorded which).

The DNA of the CDR3 is TGTGCCAGCAGCTTTAGCGGGGTGGGCTCCCAGCAGTACTTC. It specifies CASSFSGVGSQQYF. The V and J genes are TRBV7-8 and TRBJ2-7; 8 bases map to TRBD2. Looked up from germline, CDR1 is SGHVS and CDR2 is FQNEAQ. Trimming removed 3 bases from V and 8 bases from J; junction bases left unmatched: 9. The CDR3 spans 14 residues.